The 16 T cell receptor beta chains below come from one sample, sequenced in a study of shared clonotypes between healthy human individuals. TCRdb's copy holds only in-frame clones and misses some; the assay was immunoSEQ multiplex PCR. The sample lists approximately 640,000 clones; 60% to 80% were seen once. Specimen: memory CD4+ T cells sorted from blood. Subset denoted: CD45RA-negative fraction. Receptors originate from a woman aged 25 to 39 in good health.

The chain uses TRBV9 and TRBJ1-5; D is possibly TRBD1 (5 bases). The CDR3 covers 17 residues. Germline CDR1 is SGDLS and CDR2 is YYNGEE. V lost 6 bases to trimming and J lost 4 bases, with 23 bases between them. CDR3 DNA sequence: TGTGCCAGCACCACAGCGGGGGGGGAGTTAGGTAATCAGCCCCAGCATTTT. Translating it yields CASTTAGGELGNQPQHF.

The V call is TRBV28, the J call TRBJ2-3, with no clear D. The CDR3 is 13 residues long. Trimming shortened V by 5 bases and J by 6 bases, and 12 bases separated the two germline ends. CDR1 is MDHEN and CDR2 is SYDVKM in the germline V gene. CDR3 in DNA: TGTGCCAGCAGTAACACGAGAGCGGATACGCAGTATTTT. Its translation: CASSNTRADTQYF. Supplemented by reference TRBV28 and TRBJ2-3, the full variable domain reads DVKVTQSSRYLVKRTGEKVFLECVQDMDHENMFWYRQDPGLGLRLIYFSYDVKMKEKGDIPEGYSVSREKKERFSLILESASTNQTSMYLCASSNTRADTQYFGPGTRLTVL.

J is TRBJ2-3 and V is TRBV5-6; 8 nucleotides align to TRBD2. This CDR3 spans 17 amino acids. With 4 bases clipped from V and 1 base from J, the junction kept 11 bases outside the gene matches. CDR1 and CDR2 (germline): SGHDT, YYEEEE. CDR3 bases: TGTGCCAGCAGCATTCTCAGCGGGAGTTTTGGCACAGATACGCAGTATTTT. As protein: CASSILSGSFGTDTQYF.

The chain employs TRBV18 and TRBJ2-1; 13 nucleotides align to TRBD2. The J segment lost 8 bases and the V segment lost 4 bases, leaving 5 bases of the junction unmatched. CDR1 is KGHSH, CDR2 LQKENI, per germline. This CDR3 has 15 residues. The CDR3 bases are TGTGCCAGCTCACTAGGACTAGCGGGAGACGATGAGCAGTTCTTC. Its protein is CASSLGLAGDDEQFF.

This clone has only one observation. The J gene is TRBJ2-1, the V gene TRBV28; 11 bases are a match to TRBD2. The CDR3 has 15 amino acids. V dropped 5 bases and J dropped 9; count of bases not matched to a gene: 9. Germline V gives CDR1 MDHEN, CDR2 SYDVKM. The CDR3 DNA reads as TGTGCCAGCAGTCCCCCGGGACTAGCGGAGGGTGAGCAGTTCTTC. Encoded protein: CASSPPGLAEGEQFF. Complete variable domain (other parts from reference TRBV28 and TRBJ2-1): DVKVTQSSRYLVKRTGEKVFLECVQDMDHENMFWYRQDPGLGLRLIYFSYDVKMKEKGDIPEGYSVSREKKERFSLILESASTNQTSMYLCASSPPGLAEGEQFFGPGTRLTVL.

The chain uses TRBV9 and TRBJ1-4; D is undetermined. The CDR3 consists of 15 residues. Trimming removed 0 bases at V and 6 bases at J, with 12 bases between. CDR1 and CDR2 (germline): SGDLS, YYNGEE. The DNA of the CDR3 is TGTGCCAGCAGCGTAGGAGGGCACCCAGATGAAAAACTGTTTTTT. This sequence encodes CASSVGGHPDEKLFF.

The chain is built from TRBV2 and TRBJ2-1; 9 bases are a match to TRBD2. Germline V gene data show CDR1 as SNHLY and CDR2 as FYNNEI. V lost 7 bases, J lost 7 bases, and 11 bases stayed unmatched. The CDR3 consists of 15 residues. The CDR3 bases are TGTGCCAGCACATCGGCTAGCGGGAATCGGAATGAGCAGTTCTTC. It is translated as CASTSASGNRNEQFF.

The J gene is TRBJ1-2, the V gene TRBV6-6; D unresolved. The germline CDR1 and CDR2 sequences are MNHNY and SVGAGI (reference sequence). Deletions cut 7 bases from V and 3 bases from J, with 18 bases between. There are 15 residues in the CDR3. CDR3 residues: CASTNAPPVDYGYTF. The CDR3 DNA follows: TGTGCCAGCACCAACGCGCCCCCCGTAGACTATGGCTACACCTTC.

The chain recombines TRBV25-1 with TRBJ2-1, with no clear D. The germline gives CDR1 MGHDK, CDR2 SYGVNS. V dropped 1 base and J dropped 4 bases, with 8 bases sitting between them. The length of the CDR3 is 14 residues. CDR3 nucleotides: TGTGCCAGCAGTGAATTTGGGCAGTACAATGAGCAGTTCTTC. Protein product: CASSEFGQYNEQFF.

The rearrangement uses TRBV5-1 and TRBJ1-5; a weak D match, TRBD1 (5 bases). This CDR3 comprises 15 residues. CDR1 is SGHRS and CDR2 is YFSETQ in the germline V gene. Trimming cost V 4 bases and J 7 bases, with 18 bases left between them. The CDR3, as DNA: TGCGCCAGCAGCCTCGGCTCCGGGGCCGGGCAGCCCCAGCATTTT. Residues: CASSLGSGAGQPQHF.

This clone was seen a single time. The chain employs TRBV9 and TRBJ2-1; 7 bases are shared with TRBD1. Germline loops: CDR1 SGDLS, CDR2 YYNGEE. Trimming cost V 1 base and J 11 bases; bases outside gene matches: 6. The CDR3 runs 13 residues. The CDR3 bases are TGTGCCAGCAGCGTAAGGTCGACAGGGCAGCAGTTCTTC. Its protein is CASSVRSTGQQFF.

The genes are TRBV28 and TRBJ1-1; no reliable D call. With 3 bases removed from V and 7 bases from J, the gap between germline ends came to 9 bases. CDR1 and CDR2 from the germline V gene are MDHEN and SYDVKM. The CDR3 totals 12 residues. Written as DNA, the CDR3 is TGTGCCAGCAGTTTGATGGGAAATGAAGCTTTCTTT. Amino acid sequence: CASSLMGNEAFF.

A few counts support this clone. The chain links TRBV7-9 to TRBJ2-5; D could derive from TRBD1 or TRBD2 (5 bases each). The CDR3 contains 14 residues. The V end was cut by 5 bases, the J end by 5 bases, with 15 bases between. Germline CDR1 reads SEHNR; CDR2 reads FQNEAQ (reference sequence). CDR3 DNA: TGTGCCAGCAGCCAGGGAGTCGCGAGGGAGACCCAGTACTTC. Translated, it gives CASSQGVARETQYF. Filled out from reference TRBV7-9 and TRBJ2-5, the complete variable domain reads DTGVSQNPRHKITKRGQNVTFRCDPISEHNRLYWYRQTLGQGPEFLTYFQNEAQLEKSRLLSDRFSAERPKGSFSTLEIQRTEQGDSAMYLCASSQGVARETQYFGPGTRLLVL.

The chain uses TRBV5-1 and TRBJ1-3, with 8 bases that match TRBD1. There are 19 residues in the CDR3. Germline V gives CDR1 SGHRS, CDR2 YFSETQ. V gave up 1 base and J gave up 1 base; unmatched junction bases: 13. DNA of the CDR3: TGCGCCAGCAGCTTGTACGGCAGGGGGCCGCAAAATTCTGGAAACACCATATATTTT. Protein sequence: CASSLYGRGPQNSGNTIYF.

This clone has a count of ten or more. The V and J genes are TRBV30 and TRBJ1-1; weak D call: TRBD1 (5 bases). CDR3 length: 13 amino acids. Germline CDR1 GTSNPN, CDR2 SVGIG (reference sequence). Trimming shortened V by 4 bases and J by 1 base, and 10 bases separated the two germline ends. The CDR3 loop is CAWKWGRNTEAFF. CDR3 bases: TGTGCCTGGAAGTGGGGCAGGAACACTGAAGCTTTCTTT. Based on the CDR3 plus reference TRBV30 and TRBJ1-1, the full variable domain is SQTIHQWPATLVQPVGSPLSLECTVEGTSNPNLYWYRQAAGRGLQLLFYSVGIGQISSEVPQNLSASRPQDRQFILSSKKLLLSDSGFYLCAWKWGRNTEAFFGQGTRLTVV.

Comment on this clone: Within the sample, other DNA sequences also encode this same CDR3. The V call is TRBV28, the J call TRBJ2-3, with D maybe TRBD2 (5 bases). CDR3 length equals 13 residues. V lost 6 bases and J 0 bases, leaving 7 bases between the germline ends. Germline CDR1 MDHEN, CDR2 SYDVKM. This CDR3 reads CASRSGSTDTQYF. The CDR3 DNA follows: TGTGCCAGCAGGAGCGGTAGCACAGATACGCAGTATTTT.